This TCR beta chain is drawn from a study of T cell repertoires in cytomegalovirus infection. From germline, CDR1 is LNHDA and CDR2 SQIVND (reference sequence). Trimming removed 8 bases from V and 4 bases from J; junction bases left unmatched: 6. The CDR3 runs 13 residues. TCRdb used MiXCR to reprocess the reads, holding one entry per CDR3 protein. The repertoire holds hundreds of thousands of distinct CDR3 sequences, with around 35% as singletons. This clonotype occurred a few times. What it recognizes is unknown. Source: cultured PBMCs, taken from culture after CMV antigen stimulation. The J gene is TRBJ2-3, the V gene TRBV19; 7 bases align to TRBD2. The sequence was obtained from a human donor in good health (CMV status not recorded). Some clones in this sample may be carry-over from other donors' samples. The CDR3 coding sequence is TGTGCCAGTGGGAGGGCCGATGCAGATACGCAGTATTTT. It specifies CASGRADADTQYF. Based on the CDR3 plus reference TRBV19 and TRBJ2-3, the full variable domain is DGGITQSPKYLFRKEGQNVTLSCEQNLNHDAMYWYRQDPGQGLRLIYYSQIVNDFQKGDIAEGYSVSREKKESFPLTVTSAQKNPTAFYLCASGRADADTQYFGPGTRLTVL.